This T cell receptor beta chain is drawn from a study of cytomegalovirus exposure and HLA in healthy donors. Overall study context: There were 90 million to 130 million unique TCR beta sequences, drawn from about 179 million T cells, in an earlier analysis. Findings of the study overall: Most TCR beta V segments were productive about 90% or about 30% of the time in an earlier analysis.

Points on this clone: What it recognizes is unknown.

It was with 60 Vbeta and 13 Jbeta primers that the PCR ran. Produced via immunoSEQ multiplex PCR; TCRdb's table is partial and in-frame only. The top ten hold 1.7% of the sample, which has a few hundred thousand clones, 85% to 95% seen once. Trimming cost V 4 bases and J 3 bases, with 17 bases left between them. This CDR3 contains 15 residues. Germline assignment: CDR1 GTSNPN and CDR2 SVGIG (reference sequence). The chain is built from TRBV30 and TRBJ2-3; D call uncertain. Sequenced material: PBMCs. The sequence derives from a girl aged 2 to 10 in good health and CMV-seronegative. In DNA, the CDR3 is TGTGCCTGGATCACCCTCTCGAGAGGAACAGATACGCAGTATTTT. The encoded protein is CAWITLSRGTDTQYF.